The 24 T cell receptor beta chains given below trace back to one sample, sequenced in a study of type 1 and type 2 diabetes patients. Genomic DNA was the PCR template. A primer set of 30 forward and 13 reverse primers amplified the CDR3. TCRdb reprocessed the multiplex PCR reads with MiXCR, giving one entry per CDR3 protein. The sample comprises a few hundred thousand distinct CDR3 sequences, approximately 50% of which are singletons, and around 15% rests with the top ten. Sequencing was performed on peripheral blood mononuclear cells (PBMCs). The receptors stem from a man younger than 35 with type 2 diabetes.

The chain uses TRBV6-6 and TRBJ2-1; the match to TRBD2 covers 7 bases. This CDR3 spans 13 amino acids. Losses at the gene ends were 2 bases for V and 10 bases for J; bases not matched to a gene: 5. Germline V gives CDR1 MNHNY, CDR2 SVGAGI (reference sequence). The CDR3 region is CASSYGGGEEQFF. In DNA form, the CDR3 reads TGTGCCAGCAGTTACGGGGGGGGAGAGGAGCAGTTCTTC.

This chain uses TRBV28 with TRBJ1-1; D ambiguous. This CDR3 has 15 amino acids. Germline V lookup: CDR1 MDHEN, CDR2 SYDVKM. V was clipped by 6 bases and J by 3 bases, with 17 bases between them. The CDR3 bases are TGTGCCAGCAGAACGGACGGAGTACTGGACACTGAAGCTTTCTTT. Its protein product is CASRTDGVLDTEAFF.

This clonotype has a handful of counts. The chain is built from TRBV15 and TRBJ2-1; 9 nucleotides line up with TRBD2. Trimming took 0 bases from V and 6 from J; bases not matched to a gene: 12. The CDR3 is 18 residues long. Germline V gives CDR1 LNHNV, CDR2 YYDKDF (reference sequence). The CDR3 reads CATSRDLWLAGVGNEQFF. The CDR3, as DNA: TGTGCCACCAGCAGAGATCTGTGGTTAGCGGGGGTTGGCAATGAGCAGTTCTTC.

The genes are TRBV29-1 and TRBJ1-2; D uncertain. The CDR3 spans 11 residues. The ends were cut back, 7 bases at V and 0 bases at J, with 6 bases in the middle. Germline V gives CDR1 SQVTM, CDR2 ANQGSEA. The CDR3 DNA follows: TGCAGCGGATATTCTAACTATGGCTACACCTTC. Translating it yields CSGYSNYGYTF.

The chain has TRBV20-1 and TRBJ2-1; tentatively, D is TRBD2 (6 bases). The CDR3 has 12 residues. CDR1 and CDR2 from the germline V gene are DFQATT and SNEGSKA (reference sequence). V shed 7 bases and J shed 9 bases, with 16 bases lying between them. CDR3 nucleotides: TGCAGTGAAACGGGAGAGTTCGGTGAGCAGTTCTTC. It translates to CSETGEFGEQFF.

V is TRBV7-3 and J is TRBJ2-3; unclear D gene. V lost 6 bases, J lost 4 bases, and 5 bases lay in between. This CDR3 has 11 amino acids. Germline CDR1 reads SGHTA; CDR2 reads FQGTGA. The chain's CDR3 is CASSASDTQYF. The DNA of the CDR3 is TGTGCCAGCAGTGCCTCAGATACGCAGTATTTT.

The chain links TRBV11-3 to TRBJ2-3; 7 nucleotides align to TRBD1. Germline CDR1 is SGHNT and CDR2 is YENEEA. J gave up 2 bases and V 1 base, and 3 bases lay outside the gene matches. The CDR3 sequence is 15 residues long. The CDR3 spells CASSLGGGLTDTQYF. The DNA of the CDR3 is TGTGCCAGCAGCTTAGGAGGGGGCCTCACAGATACGCAGTATTTT.

J is TRBJ1-6 and V is TRBV5-1, with D uncertain. Germline CDR1 SGHRS, CDR2 YFSETQ. The CDR3 covers 13 residues. Trimming removed 5 bases from V and 8 bases from J, with 11 bases in between. The CDR3 nucleotides are TGCGCCAGCAGGCAGGATGGGGATTCACCCCTCCACTTT. Protein sequence: CASRQDGDSPLHF.

CDR3: CASSGPGQLNSPLHF. The CDR3 DNA sequence: TGTGCCAGCAGTGGTCCGGGACAGCTAAATTCACCCCTCCACTTT. The chain uses TRBV6-5 and TRBJ1-6, with 7 bases identical to TRBD1. V gave up 5 bases and J gave up 7 bases; unmatched junction bases: 8. The CDR3 consists of 15 residues. Germline-derived CDR1 and CDR2 are MNHEY and SVGAGI.

This clonotype was detected only a few times. This sequence joins TRBV5-1 and TRBJ1-4, with 7 bases identical to TRBD1. Germline assignment: CDR1 SGHRS and CDR2 YFSETQ. The CDR3 is 16 residues long. J lost 2 bases, V lost 5 bases, and 9 bases had no gene match. This chain's CDR3 is CASRQNYRGTNEKLFF. Written as DNA, the CDR3 is TGCGCCAGCAGACAGAACTACAGGGGCACTAATGAAAAACTGTTTTTT.

The gene calls are TRBV12-3 or TRBV12-4 and TRBJ2-7, with TRBD2 as a possible D gene (6 bases). Matching the DNA end better, TRBJ2-1 makes the J call doubtful. CDR3 length: 17 residues. The CDR3 DNA is TGTGCCAGCAGTTTTCGCTTTGGGAGGTCCAACTACAATGAGCAGTTCTTC. It yields the protein CASSFRFGRSNYNEQFF.

Concerning this clonotype itself: One junction end does not reproduce the germline sequence, and a read error may be involved. The chain employs TRBV5-1 and TRBJ2-3; 7 nucleotides agree with TRBD1. The CDR3 extends over 15 amino acids. In germline, CDR1 is SGHRS, CDR2 YFSETQ. The CDR3 DNA reads TGCGCCAGCAGCTTGATCCAGGGGGACACAGATACGCAGTACTTT. Encoded protein: CASSLIQGDTDTQYF.

This clonotype occurred many times. This chain connects TRBV10-1 to TRBJ1-1; no firm D call. The V gene's germline CDR1 is WNHNN and CDR2 SYGVQD (reference sequence). The CDR3 consists of 13 residues. Trimming left V 5 bases short and J 7 bases short, with 14 bases between. DNA of the CDR3: TGCGCCAGCAGTCGAGACGTTCGGGGTGAAGCTTTCTTT. It yields the protein CASSRDVRGEAFF.

The rearrangement uses TRBV10-3 and TRBJ2-3; 9 bases map to TRBD1. The CDR3 contains 18 residues. Germline CDR1 reads ENHRY; CDR2 reads SYGVKD. V shed 3 bases, J shed 1 base, and the junction held 11 bases outside the gene matches. The CDR3, as DNA: TGTGCCATCAGTGATAGTTTCGGCCGACAGGGGGGCACAGATACGCAGTATTTT. Translating it yields CAISDSFGRQGGTDTQYF.

Remarks on this clonotype: A much larger clone lies one base from this, so it may be a read error. J is TRBJ1-2 and V is TRBV15; D not resolved. The ends were cut back, 6 bases at V and 7 bases at J, with 12 bases in the middle. The CDR3 extends over 12 amino acids. CDR1 is LNHNV, CDR2 YYDKDF, per germline (reference sequence). CDR3 protein: CATSEGARGYTF. CDR3 coding DNA: TGTGCCACCAGTGAGGGTGCTCGTGGCTACACCTTC.

This clonotype was detected a few times. The chain combines TRBV7-3 with TRBJ2-3; TRBD2 matches at 7 bases. Germline CDR1 reads SGHTA; CDR2 reads FQGTGA. There are 16 residues in the CDR3. V trimming: 3 bases; J trimming: 3 bases; junction bases outside the gene matches: 9. The CDR3 loop is CASSLYGGRETDTQYF. The CDR3 bases are TGTGCCAGCAGCTTGTATGGCGGGCGGGAGACAGATACGCAGTATTTT. Full variable domain (outside the CDR3, taken from reference TRBV7-3 and TRBJ2-3): GAGVSQTPSNKVTEKGKYVELRCDPISGHTALYWYRQSLGQGPEFLIYFQGTGAADDSGLPNDRFFAVRPEGSVSTLKIQRTERGDSAVYLCASSLYGGRETDTQYFGPGTRLTVL.

This clonotype was detected a few times. The CDR3 is CSARDRDRVSNEQFF. For the CDR3, the DNA is TGCAGTGCCAGGGACAGGGATCGGGTCAGCAATGAGCAGTTCTTC. The chain recombines TRBV20-1 with TRBJ2-1, with 9 bases lining up with TRBD1. The germline CDR1 and CDR2 sequences are DFQATT and SNEGSKA (reference sequence). The CDR3 contains 15 residues. V shed 6 bases and J 6 bases; nucleotides not matched to a gene: 12.

The table lists this clonotype with a count of one. The rearrangement uses TRBV10-1 and TRBJ2-5, with D uncertain. This CDR3 has 14 residues. Trimming pared 10 bases from V and 2 bases from J, leaving 17 bases between. Per germline, CDR1 WNHNN and CDR2 SYGVQD (reference sequence). CDR3 DNA sequence: TGCGCCACACTCACATGGGGTGGGCAAGAGACCCAGTACTTC. Translating gives CATLTWGGQETQYF.

Of note for this clonotype: Germline and junction disagree at one end, which may indicate a read error. J is TRBJ1-2 and V is TRBV7-2, with D maybe TRBD1 (5 bases). The CDR3 sequence is 17 residues long. CDR1 and CDR2 (germline): SGHTA, FQGNSA. The chain's CDR3 is CASSQERGGQGFYGYTF. The DNA for the CDR3 is TGCGCCAGCAGCCAAGAACGGGGTGGACAAGGGTTCTATGGCTACACCTTC.

The chain joins TRBV10-3 to TRBJ2-3; 8 positions match TRBD1. The germline V gene encodes CDR1 ENHRY and CDR2 SYGVKD. Trimming at V came to 0 bases and at J to 0 bases, leaving 2 bases not matched to a gene. The CDR3 has 16 amino acids. CDR3 in DNA: TGTGCCATCAGTGAGTCGACAGGGGAAAGCACAGATACGCAGTATTTT. Its translation: CAISESTGESTDTQYF.

This clonotype was seen many times. The chain combines TRBV2 with TRBJ2-2; weak D call: TRBD1 (5 bases). The length of the CDR3 is 12 residues. Germline loops: CDR1 SNHLY, CDR2 FYNNEI. Trimming pared 10 bases from V and 6 bases from J, leaving 12 bases between. The CDR3: CATTKGAGELFF. The CDR3 coding sequence is TGTGCCACCACGAAAGGGGCCGGGGAGCTGTTTTTT.

The chain links TRBV5-1 to TRBJ2-1; maybe TRBD2 (5 bases). Germline assignment: CDR1 SGHRS and CDR2 YFSETQ. This CDR3 is built from 15 residues. V was shortened by 6 bases and J by 1 base, with 14 bases between the two germline ends. The CDR3 spells CASKIRGPSYNEQFF. CDR3 in DNA: TGCGCCAGCAAAATTCGGGGTCCATCCTACAATGAGCAGTTCTTC.

V gene TRBV29-1 combines with J gene TRBJ2-7; D is possibly TRBD2 (5 bases). The germline V and J ends were trimmed by 4 bases and 6 bases, with 13 bases remaining between them. The V gene's germline CDR1 is SQVTM and CDR2 ANQGSEA. The length of the CDR3 is 12 residues. DNA of the CDR3: TGCAGCGTTGTGGCGGGCTGGGGCGAGCAGTACTTC. Translation gives CSVVAGWGEQYF.

This clonotype was counted a few times. V and J are TRBV7-2 and TRBJ2-7; weak D call: TRBD2 (5 bases). This CDR3 region has 13 residues. Trimming took off 3 bases at V and 7 bases at J, with 13 bases between the two ends. Looked up from germline, CDR1 is SGHTA and CDR2 is FQGNSA. CDR3 in amino acids: CASSLVFEGEQYF. Written as DNA, the CDR3 is TGTGCCAGCAGCTTGGTCTTTGAGGGTGAGCAGTACTTC.